This T cell receptor (beta chain) is drawn from a study of blood T cells in healthy people across ages. Regarding the study as a whole: TCR beta diversity, measured per million T cells, fell in a roughly linear way with age. In long-lived donors, naive CD4+ cell counts and diversity exceeded those of aged donors. When one million T cells were used, diversity estimates were thought to be underestimates. Unsorted PBMCs ruled out conclusive naive versus antigen-experienced comparison.

To note about this clonotype: As yet, its antigen is unknown.

In germline, CDR1 is DFQATT, CDR2 SNEGSKA (reference sequence). CDR3 length: 14 residues. The V and J ends lost 3 bases and 4 bases, in that order; junction bases with no gene match: 5. Primers used in a second PCR of about 6 to 11 cycles were a sample-barcoded 5' primer and a J-beta primer mix. TCRdb passed the 5' RACE reads through MiXCR, listing each CDR3 protein once. The table records fewer than 1 million distinct CDR3 sequences, more than 40% of them present only once. Sequencing was performed on blood. The rearrangement uses TRBV20-1 and TRBJ2-3; TRBD2 matches 9 bases. This sequence originates from a man aged 60 to 69 in good health. CDR3 residues: CSASPSGDPDTQYF. CDR3 coding DNA: TGCAGTGCTAGCCCTAGCGGGGACCCAGATACGCAGTATTTT.